This T cell receptor (beta chain) emerged from a study of T cell repertoires in cytomegalovirus infection. Between the trimmed V and J ends, which lost 5 bases and 0 bases, there was a span of 13 bases. The CDR3 has 15 amino acids. Germline V gene sequence: CDR1 MDHEN, CDR2 SYDVKM. In the case of this clonotype: Its antigen is unknown.

TCRdb re-analysed the reads in MiXCR, keeping a single row per CDR3 protein. The repertoire holds about 140,000 distinct CDR3 sequences, with roughly 32% as singletons. The chain links TRBV28 to TRBJ1-1; no clear D. This TCR came from a human donor in good health (CMV status not recorded). Some clones in this sample may be carry-over from other donors' samples. This specimen consisted of CD8+ T cells from cultured PBMCs, obtained from culture after CMV antigen stimulation. The CDR3 DNA reads as TGTGCCAGCAGTCCCACTGAAAATATGAACACTGAAGCTTTCTTT. The encoded protein is CASSPTENMNTEAFF.